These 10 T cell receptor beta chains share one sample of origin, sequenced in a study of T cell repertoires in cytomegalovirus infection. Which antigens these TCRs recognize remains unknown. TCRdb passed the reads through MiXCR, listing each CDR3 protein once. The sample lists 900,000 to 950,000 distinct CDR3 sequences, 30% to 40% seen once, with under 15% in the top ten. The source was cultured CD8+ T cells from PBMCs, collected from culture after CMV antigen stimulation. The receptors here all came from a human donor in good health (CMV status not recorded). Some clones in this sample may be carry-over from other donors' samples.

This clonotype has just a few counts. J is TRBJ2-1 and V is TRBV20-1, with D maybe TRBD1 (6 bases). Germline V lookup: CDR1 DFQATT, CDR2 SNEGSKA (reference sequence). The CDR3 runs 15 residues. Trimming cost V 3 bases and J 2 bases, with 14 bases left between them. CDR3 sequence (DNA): TGCAGTGCTAGTAGGCCCAGGGACACCTACAATGAGCAGTTCTTC. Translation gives CSASRPRDTYNEQFF.

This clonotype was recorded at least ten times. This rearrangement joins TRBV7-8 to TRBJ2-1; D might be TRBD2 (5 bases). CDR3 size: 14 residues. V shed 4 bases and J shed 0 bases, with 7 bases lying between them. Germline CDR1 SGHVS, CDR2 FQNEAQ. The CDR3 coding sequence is TGTGCCAGCAGCTACCGGGACTCCTACAATGAGCAGTTCTTC. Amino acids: CASSYRDSYNEQFF.

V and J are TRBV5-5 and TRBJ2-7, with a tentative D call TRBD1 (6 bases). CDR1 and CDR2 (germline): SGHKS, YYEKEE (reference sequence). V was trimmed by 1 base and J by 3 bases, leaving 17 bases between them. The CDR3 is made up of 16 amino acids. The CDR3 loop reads CASSLNGDTLFYEQYF. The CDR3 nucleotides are TGTGCCAGCAGCTTGAATGGGGACACTCTTTTCTACGAGCAGTACTTC.

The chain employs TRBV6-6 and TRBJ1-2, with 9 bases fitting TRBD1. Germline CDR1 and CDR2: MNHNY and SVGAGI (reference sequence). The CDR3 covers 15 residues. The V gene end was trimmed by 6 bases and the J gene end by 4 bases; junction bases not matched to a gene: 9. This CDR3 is CASSSGQGIVYGYTF. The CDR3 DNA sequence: TGTGCCAGCAGCTCGGGACAGGGTATCGTCTATGGCTACACCTTC.

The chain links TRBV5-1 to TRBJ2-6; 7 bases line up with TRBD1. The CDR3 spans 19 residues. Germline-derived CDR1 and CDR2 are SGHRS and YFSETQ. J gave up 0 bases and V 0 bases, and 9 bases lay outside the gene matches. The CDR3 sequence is CASSLVGPGQTSGANVLTF. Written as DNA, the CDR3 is TGCGCCAGCAGCTTGGTTGGTCCGGGACAGACCTCTGGGGCCAACGTCCTGACTTTC.

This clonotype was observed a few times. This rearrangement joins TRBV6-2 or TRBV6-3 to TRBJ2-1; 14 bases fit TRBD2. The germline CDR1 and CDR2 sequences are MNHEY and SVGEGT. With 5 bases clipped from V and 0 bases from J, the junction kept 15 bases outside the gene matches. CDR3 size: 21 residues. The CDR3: CASSTDDPGLAGVTSYNEQFF. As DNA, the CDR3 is TGTGCCAGCAGTACGGACGACCCGGGACTAGCGGGGGTTACCTCCTACAATGAGCAGTTCTTC.

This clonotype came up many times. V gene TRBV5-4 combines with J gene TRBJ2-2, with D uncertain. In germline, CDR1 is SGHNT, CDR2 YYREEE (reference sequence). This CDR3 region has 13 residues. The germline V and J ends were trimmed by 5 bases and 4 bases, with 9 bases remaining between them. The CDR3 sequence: CASSLWGTGELFF. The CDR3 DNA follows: TGTGCCAGCAGTTTATGGGGCACCGGGGAGCTGTTTTTT.

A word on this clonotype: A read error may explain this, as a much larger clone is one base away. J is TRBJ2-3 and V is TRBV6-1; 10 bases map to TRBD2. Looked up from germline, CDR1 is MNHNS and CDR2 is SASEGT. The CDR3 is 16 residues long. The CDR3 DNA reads TGTGCCAACAGTGACCTCAGCGGGGGGGCCACAGATACGCAGTATTTT. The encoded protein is CANSDLSGGATDTQYF.

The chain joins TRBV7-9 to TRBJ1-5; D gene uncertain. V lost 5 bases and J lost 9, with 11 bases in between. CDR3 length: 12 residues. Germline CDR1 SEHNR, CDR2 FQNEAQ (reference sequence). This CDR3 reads CASSETPGPQHF. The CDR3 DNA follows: TGTGCCAGCAGCGAAACCCCGGGGCCCCAGCATTTT.

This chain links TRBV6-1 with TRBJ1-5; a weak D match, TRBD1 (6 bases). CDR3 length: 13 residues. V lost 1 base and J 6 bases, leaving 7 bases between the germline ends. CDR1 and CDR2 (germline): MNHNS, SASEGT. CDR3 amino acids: CASSEEGGQPQHF. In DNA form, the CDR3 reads TGTGCCAGCAGTGAAGAGGGGGGTCAGCCCCAGCATTTT.